The 21 T cell receptor beta chains listed next were all sequenced from one sample in a study of blood T cell repertoires in COVID-19. Repertoires were generated with immunoSEQ multiplex PCR, while TCRdb's copy carries only in-frame clones and drops some. The table lists about 320,000 clones, around 84% of them singletons. The sequencing sample was made of PBMCs or T cells enriched from blood (not recorded which). The source is a woman aged 18 to 35 who had recovered from COVID-19.

This chain joins TRBV4-1 and TRBJ1-4, with unresolved D. V gave up 1 base and J gave up 0 bases, with 6 bases separating them. This CDR3 is 15 amino acids long. The germline gives CDR1 MGHRA, CDR2 YSYEKL. The CDR3 region has the DNA TGCGCCAGCAGCCAAGGGAGGGCAACTAATGAAAAACTGTTTTTT. Translated, it gives CASSQGRATNEKLFF.

J is TRBJ1-2 and V is TRBV12-3 or TRBV12-4; possibly TRBD1 for D (6 bases). V lost 7 bases and J 14 bases, leaving 20 bases between the germline ends. The CDR3 covers 12 residues. The CDR3: CASITPGQTFTF. The CDR3 nucleotides are TGTGCCAGCATCACACCGGGACAAACTTTTACCTTC.

This clone was recorded only once. J is TRBJ1-1 and V is TRBV4-1; no clear D. The length of the CDR3 is 14 residues. V was shortened by 6 bases and J by 0 bases, with 11 bases between the two germline ends. The germline CDR1 and CDR2 sequences are MGHRA and YSYEKL. CDR3 loop: CASRVAPMNTEAFF. In nucleotides, the CDR3 is TGCGCCAGCAGAGTCGCGCCTATGAACACTGAAGCTTTCTTT.

This chain uses TRBV28 with TRBJ1-4, with TRBD1 as a possible D gene (5 bases). There are 16 residues in the CDR3. The germline gives CDR1 MDHEN, CDR2 SYDVKM. The ends were cut back, 6 bases at V and 8 bases at J, with 22 bases in the middle. The CDR3 DNA reads as TGTGCCAGCAGCCTTGGGGGGAGTGGGAGCGCCGAAAAACTGTTTTTT. It is translated as CASSLGGSGSAEKLFF. Supplemented by reference TRBV28 and TRBJ1-4, the full variable domain reads DVKVTQSSRYLVKRTGEKVFLECVQDMDHENMFWYRQDPGLGLRLIYFSYDVKMKEKGDIPEGYSVSREKKERFSLILESASTNQTSMYLCASSLGGSGSAEKLFFGSGTQLSVL.

CDR3 amino acids: CASSTRAGGRETQYF. As DNA, the CDR3 is TGTGCCAGCAGTACGAGAGCGGGAGGGCGAGAGACCCAGTACTTC. The chain is built from TRBV28 and TRBJ2-5; 10 bases line up with TRBD2. Germline V gene sequence: CDR1 MDHEN, CDR2 SYDVKM. The CDR3 totals 15 residues. V lost 5 bases, J lost 4 bases, and 7 bases stayed unmatched.

A few counts support this clone. This chain joins TRBV19 and TRBJ2-3, with 14 bases aligning to TRBD2. V dropped 5 bases and J dropped 6; count of bases not matched to a gene: 7. Germline values: CDR1 LNHDA, CDR2 SQIVND (reference sequence). The CDR3 has 16 residues. CDR3 region: CASSLRLAGGPDTQYF. DNA for the CDR3: TGTGCCAGTAGTCTCCGACTAGCGGGAGGGCCGGATACGCAGTATTTT.

This clone was counted between two and nine times. This chain links TRBV7-9 with TRBJ1-4; no firm D call. V was cut by 8 bases and J by 1 base, with 11 bases left in between. Germline V CDR1 and CDR2: SEHNR, FQNEAQ (reference sequence). The CDR3 has 14 amino acids. CDR3 sequence (DNA): TGTGCCAGCTCGATCGCAGGAACTAATGAAAAACTGTTTTTT. Amino acid sequence: CASSIAGTNEKLFF.

The genes are TRBV19 and TRBJ2-1, with TRBD2 identical over 9 bases. V shed 3 bases and J 8 bases; nucleotides not matched to a gene: 5. Germline V gives CDR1 LNHDA, CDR2 SQIVND (reference sequence). This CDR3 has 14 residues. CDR3 sequence: CASSMGLAPHEQFF. CDR3 DNA: TGTGCCAGTAGTATGGGACTAGCACCTCATGAGCAGTTCTTC.

The V call is TRBV30, the J call TRBJ2-7; D gene unclear. The V end was cut by 3 bases, the J end by 6 bases, with 9 bases between. The CDR3 covers 11 residues. The germline CDR1 and CDR2 sequences are GTSNPN and SVGIG (reference sequence). CDR3 region: CAWSLFGEQYF. In DNA, the CDR3 is TGTGCCTGGAGCCTCTTCGGCGAGCAGTACTTC.

The chain is built from TRBV20-1 and TRBJ2-5; 8 nucleotides agree with TRBD2. This CDR3 comprises 16 residues. The V gene end was trimmed by 3 bases and the J gene end by 5 bases; junction bases not matched to a gene: 14. Per the germline V gene, CDR1 is DFQATT and CDR2 is SNEGSKA (reference sequence). CDR3 nucleotide sequence: TGCAGTGCTAGTAGTGTGCGAGGACTAGCAGGGGAGACCCAGTACTTC. Translation: CSASSVRGLAGETQYF.

This chain joins TRBV9 and TRBJ2-6; 8 bases match TRBD1. The V gene end was trimmed by 2 bases and the J gene end by 4 bases; junction bases not matched to a gene: 5. The germline CDR1 and CDR2 sequences are SGDLS and YYNGEE. The CDR3 has 16 residues. The CDR3 region is CASSVAGGAGANVLTF. The CDR3 DNA sequence: TGTGCCAGCAGCGTTGCAGGGGGCGCGGGGGCCAACGTCCTGACTTTC.

This clone has just one count. V and J are TRBV7-2 and TRBJ2-5, with D possibly being TRBD2 (6 bases). The CDR3 loop spans 12 amino acids. The germline V gene has CDR1 SGHTA and CDR2 FQGNSA. The V end lost 5 bases, the J end lost 9 bases, and 13 bases lay between the germline ends. CDR3 sequence (DNA): TGTGCCAGCAGCCAAGGCGGGGAAGCCCAGTACTTC. Translating it yields CASSQGGEAQYF.

CDR3 residues: CASSPRDPRNEQFF. As DNA, the CDR3 is TGCGCCAGCAGCCCGCGGGACCCCCGCAATGAGCAGTTCTTC. The J gene is TRBJ2-1, the V gene TRBV5-1; weak D call: TRBD2 (6 bases). Deletions cut 4 bases from V and 6 bases from J, with 14 bases between. There are 14 residues in the CDR3. Germline V CDR1 and CDR2: SGHRS, YFSETQ.

For the CDR3, the DNA is TGTGCCAGCAGCTTAATGAGTGGGGGCGTTTATGGCTACACCTTC. This gives the protein CASSLMSGGVYGYTF. The chain uses TRBV7-3 and TRBJ1-2; D is perhaps TRBD1 (6 bases). The V and J ends lost 1 base and 5 bases respectively, with 14 bases between them. This CDR3 spans 15 amino acids. Germline lookup yields CDR1 SGHTA and CDR2 FQGTGA. The full variable domain, with the rest looked up from reference TRBV7-3 and TRBJ1-2, is GAGVSQTPSNKVTEKGKYVELRCDPISGHTALYWYRQSLGQGPEFLIYFQGTGAADDSGLPNDRFFAVRPEGSVSTLKIQRTERGDSAVYLCASSLMSGGVYGYTFGSGTRLTVV.

This sequence joins TRBV7-8 and TRBJ1-6; D remains unclear. Trimming removed 3 bases at V and 8 bases at J, with 14 bases between. Germline V lookup: CDR1 SGHVS, CDR2 FQNEAQ. CDR3 length equals 15 residues. This CDR3 reads CASSFQASGDSPLHF. The CDR3 nucleotides are TGTGCCAGCAGCTTTCAAGCGAGCGGGGATTCACCCCTCCACTTT.

This clone was counted a single time. The chain links TRBV28 to TRBJ1-4; TRBD1 might be the D (6 bases). The length of the CDR3 is 15 residues. From germline, CDR1 is MDHEN and CDR2 SYDVKM. V lost 5 bases and J lost 8, with 18 bases in between. The CDR3 spells CASSAAQGLSEKLFF. CDR3 nucleotide sequence: TGTGCCAGCAGTGCAGCACAGGGTTTAAGCGAAAAACTGTTTTTT.

The chain carries TRBV13 and TRBJ2-5, with D maybe TRBD1 (6 bases). V lost 4 bases, J lost 4 bases, and 10 bases lay in between. Per the germline V gene, CDR1 is PRHDT and CDR2 is FYEKMQ (reference sequence). The CDR3 sequence is 13 residues long. The CDR3 sequence: CASSSQGRETQYF. The CDR3 DNA reads as TGTGCCAGCAGCTCGCAGGGGAGAGAGACCCAGTACTTC.

The chain has TRBV19 and TRBJ1-5, with TRBD1 matching over 7 bases. Losses at the gene ends were 5 bases for V and 7 bases for J; bases not matched to a gene: 5. The CDR3 length is 13 residues. CDR1 and CDR2 from the germline V gene are LNHDA and SQIVND (reference sequence). CDR3 sequence: CASSWRGRQPQHF. As DNA, the CDR3 is TGTGCCAGTAGTTGGAGGGGGCGACAGCCCCAGCATTTT.

This clone was seen only once. The chain recombines TRBV10-3 with TRBJ2-5; D is ambiguous. V was shortened by 0 bases and J by 5 bases, with 13 bases between the two germline ends. The CDR3 totals 15 residues. Germline V gene lookup returns CDR1 ENHRY and CDR2 SYGVKD. For the CDR3, the DNA is TGTGCCATCAGTGAGTCTCATCTACTAAGGGAGACCCAGTACTTC. Protein sequence: CAISESHLLRETQYF.

The chain uses TRBV30 and TRBJ1-1, with D possibly matching TRBD1 (6 bases). CDR1 and CDR2 from the germline V gene are GTSNPN and SVGIG (reference sequence). This CDR3 region has 12 residues. The ends were cut back, 2 bases at V and 4 bases at J, with 8 bases in the middle. CDR3 in amino acids: CAWSTGSTEAFF. The CDR3 DNA sequence: TGTGCCTGGAGTACAGGGAGCACTGAAGCTTTCTTT.

This clone was counted a single time. This chain uses TRBV10-2 with TRBJ2-1; D is unclear. V was pared by 8 bases and J by 0 bases, with 14 bases between. This CDR3 region has 15 residues. CDR1 and CDR2 (germline): WSHSY, SAAADI. The DNA for the CDR3 is TGCGCCAGCCAAAGAGACATAAGCTCCTACAATGAGCAGTTCTTC. Protein sequence: CASQRDISSYNEQFF.